This is a list of T cell receptor beta chains from one sample in a study of blood T cell repertoires in COVID-19. The protocol was immunoSEQ multiplex PCR, while the TCRdb copy is restricted to in-frame clones and leaves out a portion. Of some 80,000 clones in the sample, roughly 79% were seen once. The sequencing input was peripheral blood. Receptors were obtained from an elderly man with acute or convalescent COVID-19. Both conserved end residues are part of each CDR3. D genes are given only for firm matches. Clone size, where shown, is once, few, many, or a class for clones that have expanded.

v_call	j_call	d_call	clone_size	cdr3_nt	cdr3_aa
TRBV5-1	TRBJ2-2	.	.	TGCGCCAGCAGCTTGGGTCTCAGTACATACACCGGGGAGCTGTTTTTT	CASSLGLSTYTGELFF
TRBV6-5	TRBJ2-1	.	.	TGTGCCAGCATTTCGGACACGGCAGGAGAGCAGTTCTTC	CASISDTAGEQFF
TRBV2	TRBJ1-1	.	.	TGTGCCAGCAGTGAAAGGGGGTGGACACTGAACACTGAAGCTTTCTTT	CASSERGWTLNTEAFF
TRBV7-9	TRBJ2-2	.	few	TGTGCCAGCAGCTTAGTACAGACCGGGGAGCTGTTTTTT	CASSLVQTGELFF
TRBV2	TRBJ2-5	TRBD2	once	TGTGCCAGCAGTGAAAGGCTAGCGGGGGAGACCCAGTACTTC	CASSERLAGETQYF
TRBV18	TRBJ2-7	.	.	TGTGCCAGCTCACCCTCCCAGGTCCAGCTCTCCTACGAGCAGTACTTC	CASSPSQVQLSYEQYF
TRBV18	TRBJ1-5	.	.	TGTGCCAGCTCATGGGCCCCAGGGAACGCGGAGCCCCAGCATTTT	CASSWAPGNAEPQHF
TRBV3-1/TRBV3-2	TRBJ2-7	TRBD1	.	TGTGCCAGCAGCCAAGCGGGGACAGCGTCCTACGAGCAGTACTTC	CASSQAGTASYEQYF
TRBV4-2	TRBJ1-5	.	.	TGTGCCAGCAGCCAACCGACAGGAGGAGGCAATCAGCCCCAGCATTTT	CASSQPTGGGNQPQHF
TRBV5-1	TRBJ2-7	TRBD2	.	TGCGCCAGCAGCTCGGCTAGCGGAACTTGGGACGAGCAGTACTTC	CASSSASGTWDEQYF
TRBV5-1	TRBJ2-7	.	.	TGCGCCAGCAAAGAACTCGTGGGGACACGGACCGAGCAGTACTTC	CASKELVGTRTEQYF
TRBV3-1/TRBV3-2	TRBJ1-1	TRBD1	.	TGTGCCAGCAGCCGACAGGGAGATGATCGAGCTTTCTTT	CASSRQGDDRAFF
TRBV19	TRBJ2-7	.	.	TGTGCCAGTAGTATAGGGTCGTCCAGCTCCTACGAGCAGTACTTC	CASSIGSSSSYEQYF
TRBV27	TRBJ2-7	.	.	TGTGCCAGCAGTTCCCCCGGGACAAGCTCCTACGAGCAGTACTTC	CASSSPGTSSYEQYF
TRBV11-2	TRBJ2-1	TRBD2	.	TGTGCCAGCAGCTCCCCCCGGGAGGAGCGGAGATACTCCTACAATGAGCAGTTCTTC	CASSSPREERRYSYNEQFF
TRBV15	TRBJ1-5	.	.	TGTGCCACCAGCAGACCCACAGCTGTCGGCAATCAGCCCCAGCATTTT	CATSRPTAVGNQPQHF
TRBV5-1	TRBJ2-3	.	.	TGCGCCAGCAGCTTGGGGATAGCGGTCACAGATACGCAGTATTTT	CASSLGIAVTDTQYF
TRBV28	TRBJ1-3	.	once	TGTGCCACTTTGGACTGGAGCTCTGGAAACACCATATATTTT	CATLDWSSGNTIYF
TRBV6-1	TRBJ1-1	.	.	TGTGCCAGCAGTGAAGCCGGCACTGAAGCTTTCTTT	CASSEAGTEAFF
TRBV2	TRBJ1-6	.	once	TGTGCCAGCAGACTCGCTAATTCACCCCTCCACTTT	CASRLANSPLHF
TRBV27	TRBJ1-1	.	.	TGTGCCAGCAGTTCTACACCGACAGGGAACACTGAAGCTTTCTTT	CASSSTPTGNTEAFF
TRBV30	TRBJ1-3	.	.	TGTGCCTGGAGCAGGGTCTCTGGAAACACCATATATTTT	CAWSRVSGNTIYF
TRBV19	TRBJ2-5	TRBD1	.	TGTGCCAGTAGTATAGCCTCGACAGGGAAGGGGACCCAGTACTTC	CASSIASTGKGTQYF
TRBV11-2	TRBJ2-1	TRBD1	.	TGTGCCAGCCGAGAAACAGGGGCGTCCTACAATGAGCAGTTCTTC	CASRETGASYNEQFF
TRBV28	TRBJ2-2	.	.	TGTGCCAGCAGTTTTGACCAGCGGGACACCGGGGAGCTGTTTTTT	CASSFDQRDTGELFF
TRBV6-1	TRBJ1-1	.	.	TGTGCCAGCAGTGAAAGGCCAGGGCCAAACACTGAAGCTTTCTTT	CASSERPGPNTEAFF
TRBV5-1	TRBJ2-5	.	.	TGCGCCAGCAGCCCCCCAGACAGAAAAGAGACCCAGTACTTC	CASSPPDRKETQYF
TRBV6-5	TRBJ2-5	TRBD2	.	TGTGCCAGCAGGGATAGCGGGAGCGGGGAGACCCAGTACTTC	CASRDSGSGETQYF
TRBV11-3	TRBJ2-7	TRBD1	.	TGTGCCAGCAGCGCACAGGGGGGTGAAGAGCAGTACTTC	CASSAQGGEEQYF
TRBV6-5	TRBJ2-1	.	.	TGTGCCAGCAGTTTGGAGAAGAGATATTACAATGAGCAGTTCTTC	CASSLEKRYYNEQFF
TRBV6-2/TRBV6-3	TRBJ2-6	TRBD1	.	TGTGCCAGCAGTTACAGGGGGCGTGGGGCCAACGTCCTGACTTTC	CASSYRGRGANVLTF
TRBV5-6	TRBJ1-5	.	.	TGTGCCAGCAGTTACCGCGGGTCAGAAAGCAATCAGCCCCAGCATTTT	CASSYRGSESNQPQHF
TRBV7-9	TRBJ2-1	TRBD1	.	TGTGCCAGCAGCCAGAGGCGGACAGGTTATGAGCAGTTCTTC	CASSQRRTGYEQFF
TRBV3-1/TRBV3-2	TRBJ2-5	TRBD1	.	TGTGCCAGCAGTCGCAGGACAGGCCAAGAGACCCAGTACTTC	CASSRRTGQETQYF
TRBV27	TRBJ2-7	.	once	TGTGCCAGCAGTTCACAGGGTGGCACTACTAATGAGCAGTACTTC	CASSSQGGTTNEQYF
TRBV7-2	TRBJ1-2	TRBD1	.	TGTGCCAGCAGCTTGACAGGGGCCTCAGGTGGCTACACCTTC	CASSLTGASGGYTF
TRBV2	TRBJ1-4	.	once	TGTGCCAGCAGTGAATGGGCAGGGGAATTTGAAAAACTGTTTTTT	CASSEWAGEFEKLFF
TRBV6-1	TRBJ1-1	.	few	TGTGCCAGCAGTGAAGCGTATAGGGGGACTGAAGCTTTCTTT	CASSEAYRGTEAFF
TRBV29-1	TRBJ1-2	TRBD1	.	TGCAGCGTTGTGGGAGACAGGGATAACTATGGCTACACCTTC	CSVVGDRDNYGYTF
TRBV3-1/TRBV3-2	TRBJ2-5	TRBD2	.	TGTGCCAGCAGCAGAGGACTAGCGGGTGGGGAGACCCAGTACTTC	CASSRGLAGGETQYF
TRBV6-1	TRBJ2-7	.	.	TGTGCCAGCAGTGACCCTACAGGGTATGAGTACGAGCAGTACTTC	CASSDPTGYEYEQYF
TRBV28	TRBJ1-2	.	.	TGTGCCAGCAGCGTTGACAGAGCATATGGCTACACCTTC	CASSVDRAYGYTF
TRBV7-8	TRBJ1-3	.	.	TGTGCCAGCAGCTTAGTGGAGGGACTTACTGGAAACACCATATATTTT	CASSLVEGLTGNTIYF
TRBV11-3	TRBJ1-1	TRBD1	.	TGTGCCAGCAGCCTCAACAGGGGTGAAGCTTTCTTT	CASSLNRGEAFF
TRBV10-3	TRBJ2-7	TRBD1	once	TGTGCCATCAGTGGGGACAGAGCCTACGAGCAGTACTTC	CAISGDRAYEQYF
TRBV27	TRBJ1-2	TRBD1	.	TGTGCCAGCACCCGGACAGGGGGTCGGGGCTACACCTTC	CASTRTGGRGYTF